This T cell receptor beta chain was obtained from a study of T cells in Graves' hyperthyroidism and ophthalmopathy. Study-wide background: Peripheral blood collection took place at initial diagnosis, before any treatment. The study, taken as a whole, reports: Separating ophthalmopathy from stable hyperthyroidism was achieved by a 13 V-J model.

From RNA transcripts, TCR beta CDR3 regions were amplified. The primer set for the first-round RT-PCR of the TCR CDR3 was HTBI. A single record per CDR3 protein comes from TCRdb applying MiXCR to the multiplex PCR reads. The data show 500,000 or so distinct CDR3 sequences, with about 15% seen just once and 17% held by the top ten. From less than 13 ml of fresh peripheral blood, PBMCs were isolated. This CDR3 is built from 15 residues. Germline CDR1 MDHEN, CDR2 SYDVKM. Losses at the gene ends were 5 bases for V and 0 bases for J; bases not matched to a gene: 5. Ten or more counts support this clonotype. Its antigen remains unidentified.

The chain carries TRBV28 and TRBJ2-7; 9 bases align to TRBD2. The sample comprised blood. The receptor comes from a woman between 18 and 30 years old with Graves' ophthalmopathy. CDR3 nucleotide sequence: TGTGCCAGCAGTGTTCAGCGGGAGGTCTCCTACGAGCAGTACTTC. Translation gives CASSVQREVSYEQYF.